The following is a TCR beta chain sequence with its context. Its antigen is currently unknown. This record belongs to a study of cytomegalovirus exposure and HLA in healthy donors. General study points: Across HLA loci, a later analysis found differing TCR association rates, with DRB1 most and HLA-C fewest. Among immune exposure information, only CMV serostatus was available. TCR beta sequences numbering 16,951 were associated with HLA alleles at 0.05 false discovery rate in a later analysis.

With 60 Vbeta and 13 Jbeta primers, the PCR was carried out. As originally analysed: Approximately 86 million unique TCR beta chains, 9 million to 14 million shared, were counted in a later analysis. Some clones are missing from TCRdb's copy, which holds only in-frame ones; the method was immunoSEQ multiplex PCR. D and trimming come from the DNA, and the V and J calls and clone size come from that table. The sample carries around 210,000 clones, more than 70% recorded once. Germline V gene lookup returns CDR1 GTSNPN and CDR2 SVGIG (reference sequence). The CDR3 spans 14 residues. V was clipped by 1 base and J by 5 bases; unmatched bases: 6.

The sequence was collected from a boy younger than 18 in good health and CMV-seronegative. This chain connects TRBV30 to TRBJ1-1; 8 nucleotides line up with TRBD1. Sequencing was done on a sample of PBMCs. CDR3 region: CAWSATGGWTEAFF. Written as DNA, the CDR3 is TGTGCCTGGAGTGCAACAGGGGGTTGGACTGAAGCTTTCTTT. The complete variable domain, with remaining parts taken from reference TRBV30 and TRBJ1-1, reads SQTIHQWPATLVQPVGSPLSLECTVEGTSNPNLYWYRQAAGRGLQLLFYSVGIGQISSEVPQNLSASRPQDRQFILSSKKLLLSDSGFYLCAWSATGGWTEAFFGQGTRLTVV.